The present T cell receptor beta chain was sequenced within a study of graft-versus-host responses after intestinal transplantation. The overall study: Induction using anti-thymocyte globulin, followed by tacrolimus and steroids for roughly 3 years, was given to all recipients.

Libraries were prepared by immunoSEQ multiplex PCR; TCRdb keeps only in-frame clonotypes and omits some of them. The table includes some 6,700 clones, about 91% detected once. On this clone: As yet, its antigen is unknown.

Study-wide findings and caveats: Allografts carried high graft-versus-host to host-versus-graft clonal ratios in patients having graft-donor T cell macrochimerism. Recipient marrow showed GvH clones, some seen first in ileum or blood.

The specimen comprised PBMCs, sampled about 12 weeks after transplant. This TCR derives from a human patient who received an intestinal transplant, so some T cells may come from the graft donor.

The CDR3 is CASRTGDRDYNEQFF. CDR3 DNA: TGTGCCAGCAGGACTGGGGACAGGGACTACAATGAGCAGTTCTTC. This chain uses TRBV28 with TRBJ2-1; 9 bases align to TRBD1. Germline V gene sequence: CDR1 MDHEN, CDR2 SYDVKM. This CDR3 spans 15 amino acids. Losses at the gene ends were 6 bases for V and 3 bases for J; bases not matched to a gene: 6.